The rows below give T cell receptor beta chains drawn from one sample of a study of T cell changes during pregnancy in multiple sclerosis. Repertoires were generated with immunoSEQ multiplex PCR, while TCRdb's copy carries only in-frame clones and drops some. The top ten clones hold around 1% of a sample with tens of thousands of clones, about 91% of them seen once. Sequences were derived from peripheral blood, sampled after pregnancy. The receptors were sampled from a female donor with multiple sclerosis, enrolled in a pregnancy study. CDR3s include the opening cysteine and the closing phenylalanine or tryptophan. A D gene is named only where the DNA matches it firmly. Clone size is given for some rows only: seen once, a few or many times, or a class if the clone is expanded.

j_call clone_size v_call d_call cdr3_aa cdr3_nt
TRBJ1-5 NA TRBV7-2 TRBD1 CASSLGTGGANQPQHF TGTGCCAGCAGCTTAGGGACAGGGGGCGCAAATCAGCCCCAGCATTTT
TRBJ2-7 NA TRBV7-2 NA CASSFSSEQYF TGTGCCAGCAGCTTCAGTTCCGAGCAGTACTTC
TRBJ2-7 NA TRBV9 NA CASSQGISYEQYF TGTGCCAGCAGTCAGGGCATCTCCTACGAGCAGTACTTC
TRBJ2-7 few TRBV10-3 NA CAISLPGSPYEQYF TGTGCCATCAGCCTCCCTGGCAGTCCCTACGAGCAGTACTTC
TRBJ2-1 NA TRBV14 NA CASSQVGGGGRDEQFF TGTGCCAGCAGCCAAGTCGGAGGGGGCGGACGGGATGAGCAGTTCTTC
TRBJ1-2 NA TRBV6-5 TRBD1 CASSSRTGPNYGYTF TGTGCCAGCAGTTCCCGGACAGGACCTAACTATGGCTACACCTTC
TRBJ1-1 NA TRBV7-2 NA CASSHTYRTEAFF TGTGCCAGCAGCCATACCTACAGAACTGAAGCTTTCTTT
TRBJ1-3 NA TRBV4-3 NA CASSQEASSSGNTIYF TGCGCCAGCAGCCAAGAAGCGTCCTCCTCTGGAAACACCATATATTTT
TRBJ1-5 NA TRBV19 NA CASSPTRTAGIYNQHF TGTGCCAGTAGTCCAACTCGGACAGCGGGGATTTATAATCAGCATTTT
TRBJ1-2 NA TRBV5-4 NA CASSLDGLNYGYTF TGTGCCAGCAGCTTGGACGGTTTGAACTATGGCTACACCTTC
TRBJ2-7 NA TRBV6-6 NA CASSYPGRGVSEQYF TGTGCCAGCAGTTACCCGGGCAGGGGAGTTAGCGAGCAGTACTTC
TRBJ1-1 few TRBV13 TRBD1 CASSSFLRGREAFF TGTGCCAGCAGCTCTTTCCTCAGGGGGCGCGAAGCTTTCTTT
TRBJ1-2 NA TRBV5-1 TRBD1 CASSFRGDYGYTF TGCGCCAGCAGCTTCAGGGGGGACTATGGCTACACCTTC
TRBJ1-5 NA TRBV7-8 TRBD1 CASSFGQAPGSNQPQHF TGTGCCAGCAGCTTCGGACAGGCCCCGGGTAGCAATCAGCCCCAGCATTTT